This TCR beta chain was sequenced for a study of blood T cells in healthy people across ages. Study-wide results and limits: Naive T cell percentage by flow cytometry tracked strongly with beta diversity. Reliance upon unsorted PBMCs precluded definitive naive versus antigen-experienced comparison.

Using a J-beta primer mix together with a sample-barcoded 5' primer, a second PCR was run for 7 to 11 cycles. TCRdb fed the 5' RACE reads into MiXCR, producing one record per CDR3 protein. Here the sample spans 780,000 or so distinct CDR3 sequences, around three fifths being singletons. Concerning this clonotype: Its antigen is not known.

The CDR3 sequence is 12 residues long. With 2 bases removed from V and 10 bases from J, the gap between germline ends came to 9 bases. The V gene's germline CDR1 is MNHEY and CDR2 SMNVEV (reference sequence). The receptor was isolated from a man in his forties in good health. V usage is TRBV27 and J usage is TRBJ2-1; D may match TRBD1 or TRBD2 (6 bases each). The specimen was blood. The CDR3 coding sequence is TGTGCCAGCAGTTTACGGGGGCAGGAGCAGTTCTTC. Its protein is CASSLRGQEQFF.